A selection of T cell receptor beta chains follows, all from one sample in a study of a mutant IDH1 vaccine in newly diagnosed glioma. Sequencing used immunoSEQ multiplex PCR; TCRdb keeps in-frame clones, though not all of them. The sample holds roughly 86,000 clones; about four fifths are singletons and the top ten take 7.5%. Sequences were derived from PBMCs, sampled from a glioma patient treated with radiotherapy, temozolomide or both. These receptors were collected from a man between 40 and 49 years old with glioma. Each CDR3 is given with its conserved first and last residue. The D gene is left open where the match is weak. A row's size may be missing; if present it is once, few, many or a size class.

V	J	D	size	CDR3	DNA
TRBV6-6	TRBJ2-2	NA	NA	CASSYSLEGPGELFF	TGTGCCAGCAGTTACTCGCTGGAGGGACCGGGGGAGCTGTTTTTT
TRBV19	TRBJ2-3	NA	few	CASSSWERNTDTQYF	TGTGCCAGTAGCTCGTGGGAGCGCAACACAGATACGCAGTATTTT
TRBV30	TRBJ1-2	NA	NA	CAWSITRGFGNYGYTF	TGTGCCTGGAGTATTACCCGGGGCTTCGGAAACTATGGCTACACCTTC
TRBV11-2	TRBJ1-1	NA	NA	CASTWGDYTEAFF	TGTGCCAGCACCTGGGGGGATTACACTGAAGCTTTCTTT
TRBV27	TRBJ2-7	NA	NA	CASSFTGTASEQYF	TGTGCCAGCAGTTTCACAGGGACGGCAAGCGAGCAGTACTTC
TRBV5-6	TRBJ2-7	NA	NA	CASSLFRGLGYFEQYF	TGTGCCAGCAGCTTGTTTAGGGGCTTGGGTTATTTCGAGCAGTACTTC
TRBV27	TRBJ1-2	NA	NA	CASSPLYDSYGYTF	TGTGCCAGCAGCCCGTTGTATGACAGCTATGGCTACACCTTC
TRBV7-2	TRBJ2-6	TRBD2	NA	CASSRGTSGRSGANVLTF	TGTGCCAGCAGCCGAGGGACTAGCGGGAGATCTGGGGCCAACGTCCTGACTTTC
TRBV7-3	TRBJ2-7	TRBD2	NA	CASSLAGGPVPYEQYF	TGTGCCAGCAGTTTAGCGGGAGGGCCTGTCCCCTACGAGCAGTACTTC
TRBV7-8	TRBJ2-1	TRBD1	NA	CASSLVPGGVENNEQFF	TGTGCCAGCAGCTTAGTCCCAGGGGGCGTAGAGAACAATGAGCAGTTCTTC
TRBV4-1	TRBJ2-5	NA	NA	CASSPESSLGATTQYF	TGCGCCAGCAGTCCCGAGTCGAGTTTAGGGGCCACGACCCAGTACTTC
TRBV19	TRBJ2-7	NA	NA	CASSGDYEQYF	TGTGCCAGTAGTGGGGACTACGAGCAGTACTTC
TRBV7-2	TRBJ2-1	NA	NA	CASTYDNEQFF	TGTGCCAGCACCTATGACAATGAGCAGTTCTTC
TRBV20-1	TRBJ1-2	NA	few	CSAGLGTSSF	TGCAGTGCGGGACTTGGGACGTCCAGTTTC
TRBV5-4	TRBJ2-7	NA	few	CASSERRVSAYEQYF	TGTGCCAGCAGCGAGCGGAGGGTTTCCGCCTACGAGCAGTACTTC
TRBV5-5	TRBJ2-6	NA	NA	CASSLAPSDSGANVLTF	TGTGCCAGCAGCTTGGCCCCGTCAGATTCTGGGGCCAACGTCCTGACTTTC
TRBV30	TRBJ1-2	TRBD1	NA	CAWSGGTGGNGYTF	TGTGCCTGGAGTGGGGGGACAGGGGGAAATGGCTACACCTTC
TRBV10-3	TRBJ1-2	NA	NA	CATISVFNYGYTF	TGTGCCACGATCTCGGTCTTTAACTATGGCTACACCTTC
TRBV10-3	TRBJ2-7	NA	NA	CAISAQFAGLHYEQYF	TGTGCCATCAGTGCCCAATTTGCGGGGCTTCACTACGAGCAGTACTTC
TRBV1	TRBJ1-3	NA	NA	CTLHRADGNTIYF	TGCACTTTACACCGGGCGGACGGAAACACCATATATTTT
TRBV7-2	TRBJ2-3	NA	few	CASSLGSRADTQYF	TGTGCCAGCAGCTTGGGAAGTAGGGCAGATACGCAGTATTTT
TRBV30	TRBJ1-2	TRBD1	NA	CAWSTPGQGTLF	TGTGCCTGGAGCACCCCGGGACAGGGAACACTATTC
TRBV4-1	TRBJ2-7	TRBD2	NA	CASSDGLAGGTYEQYF	TGCGCCAGCAGCGACGGACTAGCGGGGGGGACCTACGAGCAGTACTTC
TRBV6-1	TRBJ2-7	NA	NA	CASSTQGWYEQYF	TGTGCCAGCAGTACACAGGGATGGTACGAGCAGTACTTC
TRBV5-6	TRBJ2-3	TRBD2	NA	CASSLVAGGPLTDTQYF	TGTGCCAGCAGCTTGGTAGCGGGGGGGCCCCTCACAGATACGCAGTATTTT
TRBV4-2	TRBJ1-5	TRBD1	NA	CASSQDLDREGQPQHF	TGTGCCAGCAGCCAAGATCTAGACAGGGAAGGTCAGCCCCAGCATTTT
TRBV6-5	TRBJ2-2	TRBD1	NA	CASSSPTGGNTGELFF	TGTGCCAGCAGTTCGCCGACAGGGGGGAACACCGGGGAGCTGTTTTTT
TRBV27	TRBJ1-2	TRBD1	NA	CASSRDRRYGYTF	TGTGCCAGCAGCCGGGACAGGCGCTATGGCTACACCTTC